The 9 T cell receptor beta chains presented below share a single source sample, sequenced in a study of T cell responses to AZD1222 COVID-19 vaccine. The assay was immunoSEQ multiplex PCR, and TCRdb's table has in-frame clones only and misses some. This sample's table has about 140,000 clones. The sequenced sample consisted of peripheral blood. These receptors originate from an adult in good health.

The chain carries TRBV6-5 and TRBJ2-1, with D hard to call. Germline CDR1 MNHEY, CDR2 SVGAGI. The CDR3 runs 14 residues. V was pared by 0 bases and J by 8 bases, with 11 bases between. In DNA, the CDR3 is TGTGCCAGCAGTTACTCATTCGACCGGCATGAGCAGTTCTTC. This codes for CASSYSFDRHEQFF.

V usage is TRBV4-1 and J usage is TRBJ1-1; 7 bases agree with TRBD1. The CDR3 loop spans 17 amino acids. The V segment lost 2 bases and the J segment 1 base; nucleotides outside the gene matches: 10. Per germline, CDR1 MGHRA and CDR2 YSYEKL. The CDR3 DNA is TGCGCCAGCAGCCAATCCCACCGACAGGGATCGAACACTGAAGCTTTCTTT. Residues: CASSQSHRQGSNTEAFF.

The chain joins TRBV6-1 to TRBJ1-4, with D perhaps matching TRBD1 (5 bases). CDR3 size: 15 residues. V was pared by 1 base and J by 8 bases, with 14 bases between. Germline V gene data show CDR1 as MNHNS and CDR2 as SASEGT. CDR3 nucleotide sequence: TGTGCCAGCAGTGAAGAAGGGGCAGAGTGGGAAAAACTGTTTTTT. Protein product: CASSEEGAEWEKLFF.

The chain uses TRBV4-1 and TRBJ1-6; unclear D gene. The V gene's germline CDR1 is MGHRA and CDR2 YSYEKL. Trimming cost V 0 bases and J 7 bases, with 10 bases left between them. The CDR3 has 15 residues. The CDR3 bases are TGCGCCAGCAGCCAAGAGCCCCGCAGGAATTCACCCCTCCACTTT. This translates into CASSQEPRRNSPLHF.

The chain recombines TRBV28 with TRBJ1-4; 12 positions match TRBD1. Trimming removed 4 bases from V and 5 bases from J; junction bases left unmatched: 14. In germline, CDR1 is MDHEN, CDR2 SYDVKM. This CDR3 has 19 amino acids. The CDR3 bases are TGTGCCAGCAGTTCATCTTTTGGGACAGGGGGCGCTTACAATGAAAAACTGTTTTTT. It specifies CASSSSFGTGGAYNEKLFF.

V usage is TRBV10-1 and J usage is TRBJ2-1; 7 bases align to TRBD1. There are 16 residues in the CDR3. With V trimmed by 6 bases and J by 2 bases, 10 bases remained unmatched. Germline V gene lookup returns CDR1 WNHNN and CDR2 SYGVQD (reference sequence). The CDR3 loop is CASRKTGQAAYNEQFF. CDR3 sequence (DNA): TGCGCCAGCAGGAAAACCGGACAGGCCGCCTACAATGAGCAGTTCTTC.

V gene TRBV4-2 combines with J gene TRBJ2-1, with D unclear. The CDR3 runs to 18 residues. The V gene's germline CDR1 is LGHNA and CDR2 YNFKEQ. V shed 2 bases and J shed 5 bases, with 22 bases lying between them. The CDR3 sequence: CASSQSTMNAPPDNEQFF. The DNA for the CDR3 is TGTGCCAGCAGCCAATCTACCATGAATGCCCCGCCGGACAATGAGCAGTTCTTC.

This chain links TRBV5-4 with TRBJ1-1; the match to TRBD1 covers 8 bases. V lost 6 bases and J lost 5; bases outside the gene matches: 9. Germline V CDR1 and CDR2: SGHNT, YYREEE (reference sequence). This CDR3 spans 14 amino acids. The CDR3 is CASIGQGAKTEAFF. The CDR3 DNA reads TGTGCCAGCATTGGGCAGGGGGCGAAGACTGAAGCTTTCTTT.

The chain recombines TRBV28 with TRBJ1-2, with a weak D call TRBD1 (6 bases). Trimming removed 2 bases at V and 3 bases at J, with 16 bases between. This CDR3 spans 16 amino acids. Per the germline V gene, CDR1 is MDHEN and CDR2 is SYDVKM. CDR3 bases: TGTGCCAGCAGTTTAAAGACAGGACGAGCCTACTATGGCTACACCTTC. Protein sequence: CASSLKTGRAYYGYTF.